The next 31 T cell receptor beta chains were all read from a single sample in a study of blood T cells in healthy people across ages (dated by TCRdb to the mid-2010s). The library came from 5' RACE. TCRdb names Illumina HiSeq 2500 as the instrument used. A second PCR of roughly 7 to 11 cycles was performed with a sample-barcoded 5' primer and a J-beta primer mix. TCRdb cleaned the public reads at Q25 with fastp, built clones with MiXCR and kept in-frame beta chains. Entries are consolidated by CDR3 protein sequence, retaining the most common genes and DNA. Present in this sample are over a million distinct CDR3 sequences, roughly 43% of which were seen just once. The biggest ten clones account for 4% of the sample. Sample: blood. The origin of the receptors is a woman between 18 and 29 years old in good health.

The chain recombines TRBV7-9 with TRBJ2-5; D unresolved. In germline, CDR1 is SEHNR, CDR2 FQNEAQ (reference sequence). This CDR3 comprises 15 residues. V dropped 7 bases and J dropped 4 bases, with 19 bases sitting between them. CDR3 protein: CASTGPAARPETQYF. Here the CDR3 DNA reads TGTGCCAGCACTGGACCGGCCGCCCGCCCAGAGACCCAGTACTTC.

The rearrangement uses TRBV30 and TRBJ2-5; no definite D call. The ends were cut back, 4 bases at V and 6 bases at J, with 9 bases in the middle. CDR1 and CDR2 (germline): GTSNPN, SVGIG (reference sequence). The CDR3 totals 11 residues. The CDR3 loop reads CAWTNQKTQYF. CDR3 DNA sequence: TGTGCCTGGACCAATCAGAAGACCCAGTACTTC.

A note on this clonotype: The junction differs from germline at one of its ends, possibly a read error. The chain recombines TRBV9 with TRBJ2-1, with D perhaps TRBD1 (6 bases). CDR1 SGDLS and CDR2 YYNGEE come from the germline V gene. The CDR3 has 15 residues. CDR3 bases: TGTGCCAACAGCGTAGAGGGGGACATCTACAATGAGCAGTTCTTC. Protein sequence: CANSVEGDIYNEQFF.

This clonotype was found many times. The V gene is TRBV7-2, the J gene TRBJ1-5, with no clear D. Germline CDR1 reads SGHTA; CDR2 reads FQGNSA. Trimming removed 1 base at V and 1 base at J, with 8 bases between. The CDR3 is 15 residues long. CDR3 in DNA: TGTGCCAGCAGCTTAGTAGTCGGGAGCAATCAGCCCCAGCATTTT. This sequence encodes CASSLVVGSNQPQHF.

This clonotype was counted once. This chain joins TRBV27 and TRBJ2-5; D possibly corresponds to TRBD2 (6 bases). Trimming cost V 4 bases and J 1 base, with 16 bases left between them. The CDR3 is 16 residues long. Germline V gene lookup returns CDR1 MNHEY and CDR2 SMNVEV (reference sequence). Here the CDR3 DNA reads TGTGCCAGCAGTTCGGAGACGGGGGTCATCCAAGAGACCCAGTACTTC. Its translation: CASSSETGVIQETQYF.

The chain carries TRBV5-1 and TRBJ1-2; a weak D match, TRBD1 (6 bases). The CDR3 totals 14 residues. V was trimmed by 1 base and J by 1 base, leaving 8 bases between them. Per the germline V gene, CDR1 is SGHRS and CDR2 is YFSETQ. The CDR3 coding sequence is TGCGCCAGCAGCTTGTCAGGGGATAACTATGGCTACACCTTC. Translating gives CASSLSGDNYGYTF. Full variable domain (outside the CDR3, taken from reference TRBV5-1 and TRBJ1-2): KAGVTQTPRYLIKTRGQQVTLSCSPISGHRSVSWYQQTPGQGLQFLFEYFSETQRNKGNFPGRFSGRQFSNSRSEMNVSTLELGDSALYLCASSLSGDNYGYTFGSGTRLTVV.

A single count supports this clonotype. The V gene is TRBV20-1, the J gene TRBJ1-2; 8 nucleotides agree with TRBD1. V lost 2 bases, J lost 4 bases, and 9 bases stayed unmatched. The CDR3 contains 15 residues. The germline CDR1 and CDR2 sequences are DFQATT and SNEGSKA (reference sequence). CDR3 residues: CSARQPRQGSYGYTF. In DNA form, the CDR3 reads TGCAGTGCTAGACAACCTAGACAGGGGAGCTATGGCTACACCTTC.

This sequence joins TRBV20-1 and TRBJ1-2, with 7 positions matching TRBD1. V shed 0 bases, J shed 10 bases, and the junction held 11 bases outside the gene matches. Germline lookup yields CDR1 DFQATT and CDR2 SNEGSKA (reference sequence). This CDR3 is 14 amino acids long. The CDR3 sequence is CSARDGGTVFLYTF. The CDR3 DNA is TGCAGTGCTAGAGATGGGGGGACAGTTTTTCTCTACACCTTC.

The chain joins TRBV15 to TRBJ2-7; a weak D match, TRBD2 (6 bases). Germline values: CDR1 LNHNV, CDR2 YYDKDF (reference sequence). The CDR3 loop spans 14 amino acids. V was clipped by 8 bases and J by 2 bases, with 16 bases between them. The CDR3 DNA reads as TGTGCCACCTCCGAGGGACTCAGTACCTACGAGCAGTACTTC. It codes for CATSEGLSTYEQYF.

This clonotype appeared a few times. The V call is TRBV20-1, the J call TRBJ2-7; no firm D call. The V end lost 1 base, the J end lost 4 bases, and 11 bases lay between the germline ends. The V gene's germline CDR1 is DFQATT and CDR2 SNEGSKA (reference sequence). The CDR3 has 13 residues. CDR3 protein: CSARGVNGYEQYF. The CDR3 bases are TGCAGTGCTAGAGGCGTCAACGGTTACGAGCAGTACTTC.

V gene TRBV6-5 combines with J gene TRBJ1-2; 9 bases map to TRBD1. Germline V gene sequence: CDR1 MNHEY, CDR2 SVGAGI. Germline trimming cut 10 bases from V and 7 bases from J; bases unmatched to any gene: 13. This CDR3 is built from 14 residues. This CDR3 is CAIFPGTGKGGYTF. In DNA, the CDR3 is TGTGCCATTTTTCCCGGGACAGGGAAGGGTGGCTACACCTTC.

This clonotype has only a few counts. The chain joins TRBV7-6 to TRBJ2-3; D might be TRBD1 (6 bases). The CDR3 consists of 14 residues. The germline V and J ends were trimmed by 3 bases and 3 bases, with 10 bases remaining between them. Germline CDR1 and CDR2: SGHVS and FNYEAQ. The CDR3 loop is CASSFLGQTDTQYF. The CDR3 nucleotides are TGTGCCAGCAGCTTTCTTGGACAGACAGATACGCAGTATTTT.

The CDR3 coding sequence is TGTGCCAGCAGTCGCCTTCCGGGACAGGGAGATGGCTACACCTTC. It encodes CASSRLPGQGDGYTF. The rearrangement joins TRBV7-6 to TRBJ1-2; 9 bases agree with TRBD1. Germline lookup yields CDR1 SGHVS and CDR2 FNYEAQ. V was pared by 6 bases and J by 6 bases, with 11 bases of the junction left unmatched. The CDR3 length is 15 residues. Filled out from reference TRBV7-6 and TRBJ1-2, the complete variable domain reads GAGVSQSPRYKVTKRGQDVALRCDPISGHVSLYWYRQALGQGPEFLTYFNYEAQQDKSGLPNDRFSAERPEGSISTLTIQRTEQRDSAMYRCASSRLPGQGDGYTFGSGTRLTVV.

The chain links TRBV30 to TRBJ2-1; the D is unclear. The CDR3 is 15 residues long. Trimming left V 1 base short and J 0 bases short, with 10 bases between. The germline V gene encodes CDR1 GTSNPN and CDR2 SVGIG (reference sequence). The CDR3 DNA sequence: TGTGCCTGGAGTGGGGCGGCTAGCTCCTACAATGAGCAGTTCTTC. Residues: CAWSGAASSYNEQFF.

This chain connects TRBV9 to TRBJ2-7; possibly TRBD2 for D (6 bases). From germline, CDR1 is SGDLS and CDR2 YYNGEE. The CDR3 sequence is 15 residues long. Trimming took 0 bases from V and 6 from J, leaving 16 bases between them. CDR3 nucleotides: TGTGCCAGCAGCGTAGAGCCTGCCGGGGGTCTCGAGCAGTACTTC. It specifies CASSVEPAGGLEQYF. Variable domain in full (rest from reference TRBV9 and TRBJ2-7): DSGVTQTPKHLITATGQRVTLRCSPRSGDLSVYWYQQSLDQGLQFLIQYYNGEERAKGNILERFSAQQFPDLHSELNLSSLELGDSALYFCASSVEPAGGLEQYFGPGTRLTVT.

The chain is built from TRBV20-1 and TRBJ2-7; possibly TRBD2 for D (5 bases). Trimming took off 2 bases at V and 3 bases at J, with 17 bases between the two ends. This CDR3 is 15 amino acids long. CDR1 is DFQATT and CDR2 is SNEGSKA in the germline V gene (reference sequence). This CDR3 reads CSARRRQRGYYEQYF. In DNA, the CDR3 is TGCAGTGCTAGACGTCGGCAAAGAGGGTACTACGAGCAGTACTTC.

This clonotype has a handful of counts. Here the CDR3 reads CASSVFAGGGTDTQYF. In nucleotides, the CDR3 is TGTGCCAGCAGCGTTTTTGCGGGAGGAGGAACAGATACGCAGTATTTT. This sequence joins TRBV9 and TRBJ2-3; 8 positions agree with TRBD2. Trimming cost V 2 bases and J 3 bases; bases outside gene matches: 8. The CDR3 extends over 16 amino acids. Germline lookup yields CDR1 SGDLS and CDR2 YYNGEE.

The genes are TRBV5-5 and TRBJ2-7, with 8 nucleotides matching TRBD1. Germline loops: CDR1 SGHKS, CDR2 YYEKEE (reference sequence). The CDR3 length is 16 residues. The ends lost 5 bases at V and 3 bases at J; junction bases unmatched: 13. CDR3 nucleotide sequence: TGTGCCAGCAGTCCCTGGGGACAGGAGATAATCTACGAGCAGTACTTC. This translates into CASSPWGQEIIYEQYF.

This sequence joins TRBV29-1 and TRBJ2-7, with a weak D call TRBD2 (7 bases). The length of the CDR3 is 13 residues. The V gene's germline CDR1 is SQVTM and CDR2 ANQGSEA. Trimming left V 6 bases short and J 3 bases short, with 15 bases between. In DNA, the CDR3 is TGCAGCGTCCAAGGGGGGGCATTCTACGAGCAGTACTTC. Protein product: CSVQGGAFYEQYF.

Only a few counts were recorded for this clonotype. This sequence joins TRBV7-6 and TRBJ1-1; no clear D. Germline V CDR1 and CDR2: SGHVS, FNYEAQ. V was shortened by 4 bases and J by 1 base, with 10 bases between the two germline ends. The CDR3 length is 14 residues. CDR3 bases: TGTGCCAGCAGCTCGCGGGTTTCGAACACTGAAGCTTTCTTT. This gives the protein CASSSRVSNTEAFF.

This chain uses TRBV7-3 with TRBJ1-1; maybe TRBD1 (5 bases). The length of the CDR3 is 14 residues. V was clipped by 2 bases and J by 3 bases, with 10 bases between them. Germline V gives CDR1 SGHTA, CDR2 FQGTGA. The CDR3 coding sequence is TGTGCCAGCAGCTTAGACAGCTTGTACACTGAAGCTTTCTTT. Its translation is CASSLDSLYTEAFF.

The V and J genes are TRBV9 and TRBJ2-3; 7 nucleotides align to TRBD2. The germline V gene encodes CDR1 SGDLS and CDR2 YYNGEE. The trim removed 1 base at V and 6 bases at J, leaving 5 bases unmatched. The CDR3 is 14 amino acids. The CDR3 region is CASSVLAREDTQYF. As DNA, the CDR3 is TGTGCCAGCAGCGTACTAGCGCGGGAGGATACGCAGTATTTT.

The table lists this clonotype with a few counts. CDR3 sequence: CASSRRLDSSYEQYF. The DNA for the CDR3 is TGCGCCAGCAGCCGCCGACTAGACAGCTCCTACGAGCAGTACTTC. The chain uses TRBV4-1 and TRBJ2-7; maybe TRBD2 (6 bases). The CDR3 loop spans 15 amino acids. Germline CDR1 is MGHRA and CDR2 is YSYEKL. Trimming removed 4 bases from V and 0 bases from J, with 13 bases in between.

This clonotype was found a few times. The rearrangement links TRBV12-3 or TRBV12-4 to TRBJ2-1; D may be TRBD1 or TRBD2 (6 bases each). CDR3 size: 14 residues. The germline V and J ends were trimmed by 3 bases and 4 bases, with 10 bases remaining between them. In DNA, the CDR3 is TGTGCCAGCAGTTTGTGGGGGGCGTACAATGAGCAGTTCTTC. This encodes CASSLWGAYNEQFF.

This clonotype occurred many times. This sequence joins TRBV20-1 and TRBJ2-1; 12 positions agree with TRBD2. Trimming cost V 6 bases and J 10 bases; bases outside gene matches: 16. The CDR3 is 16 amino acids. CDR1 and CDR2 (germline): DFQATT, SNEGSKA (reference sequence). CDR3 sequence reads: CSAQSPASGGAVEQFF. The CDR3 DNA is TGCAGTGCCCAAAGCCCGGCTAGCGGGGGGGCTGTGGAGCAGTTCTTC.

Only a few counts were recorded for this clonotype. CDR3: CASRRTGDEAFF. The CDR3 coding sequence is TGTGCCAGCAGAAGGACAGGGGATGAAGCTTTCTTT. The chain joins TRBV6-1 to TRBJ1-1; TRBD1 matches 9 bases. Germline CDR1 reads MNHNS; CDR2 reads SASEGT. This CDR3 region has 12 residues. V trimming: 6 bases; J trimming: 7 bases; junction bases outside the gene matches: 3.

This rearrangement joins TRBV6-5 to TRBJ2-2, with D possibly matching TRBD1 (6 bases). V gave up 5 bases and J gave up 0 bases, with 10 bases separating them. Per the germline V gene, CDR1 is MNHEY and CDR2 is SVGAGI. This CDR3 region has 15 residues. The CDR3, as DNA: TGTGCCAGCAGTCGGACAGCTGCGAACACCGGGGAGCTGTTTTTT. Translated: CASSRTAANTGELFF.

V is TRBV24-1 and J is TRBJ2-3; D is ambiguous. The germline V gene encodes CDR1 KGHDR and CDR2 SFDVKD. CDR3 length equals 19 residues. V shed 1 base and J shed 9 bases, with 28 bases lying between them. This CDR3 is CATSDFRLGTAEPRATQYF. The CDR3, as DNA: TGTGCCACCAGTGATTTTCGTCTGGGCACAGCAGAGCCACGGGCCACGCAGTATTTT.

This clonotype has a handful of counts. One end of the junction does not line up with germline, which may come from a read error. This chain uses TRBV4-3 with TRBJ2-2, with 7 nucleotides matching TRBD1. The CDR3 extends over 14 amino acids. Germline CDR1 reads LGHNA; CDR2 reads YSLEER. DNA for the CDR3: TGCGCCAGCAGCCGCAGGGGGAACACCGGAGAGCTGTTTTTT. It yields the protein CASSRRGNTGELFF.

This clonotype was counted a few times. The chain's CDR3 is CASTQGLFYGYTF. The CDR3, as DNA: TGTGCCAGCACCCAGGGCCTATTCTATGGCTACACCTTC. V and J are TRBV2 and TRBJ1-2, with D possibly TRBD1 on 5 matching bases. The CDR3 extends over 13 amino acids. Trimming pared 7 bases from V and 4 bases from J, leaving 13 bases between. Germline V lookup: CDR1 SNHLY, CDR2 FYNNEI.

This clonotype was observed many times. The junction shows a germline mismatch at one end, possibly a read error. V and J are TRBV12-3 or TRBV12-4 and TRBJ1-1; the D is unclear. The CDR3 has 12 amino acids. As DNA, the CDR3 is TGTGCCAGCAGCTTAGTCCGGGCTGAAGCTTTCTTT. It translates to CASSLVRAEAFF.